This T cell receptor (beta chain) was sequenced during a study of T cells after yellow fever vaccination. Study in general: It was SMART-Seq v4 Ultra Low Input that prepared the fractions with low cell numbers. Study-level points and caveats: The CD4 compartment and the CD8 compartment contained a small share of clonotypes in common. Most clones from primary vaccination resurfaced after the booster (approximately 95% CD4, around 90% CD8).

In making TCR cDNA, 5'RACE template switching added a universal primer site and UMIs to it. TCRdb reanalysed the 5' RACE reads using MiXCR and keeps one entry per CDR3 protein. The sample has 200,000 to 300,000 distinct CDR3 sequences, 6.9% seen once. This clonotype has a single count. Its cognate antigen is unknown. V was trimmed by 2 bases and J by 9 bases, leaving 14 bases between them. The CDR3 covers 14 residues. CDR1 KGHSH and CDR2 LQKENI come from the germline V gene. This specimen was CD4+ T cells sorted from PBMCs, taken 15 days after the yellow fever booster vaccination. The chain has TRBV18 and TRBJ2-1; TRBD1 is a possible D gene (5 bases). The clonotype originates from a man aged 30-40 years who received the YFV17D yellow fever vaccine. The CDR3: CASSPGAGATEQFF. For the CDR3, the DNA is TGTGCCAGCTCACCAGGGGCTGGCGCGACTGAGCAGTTCTTC.